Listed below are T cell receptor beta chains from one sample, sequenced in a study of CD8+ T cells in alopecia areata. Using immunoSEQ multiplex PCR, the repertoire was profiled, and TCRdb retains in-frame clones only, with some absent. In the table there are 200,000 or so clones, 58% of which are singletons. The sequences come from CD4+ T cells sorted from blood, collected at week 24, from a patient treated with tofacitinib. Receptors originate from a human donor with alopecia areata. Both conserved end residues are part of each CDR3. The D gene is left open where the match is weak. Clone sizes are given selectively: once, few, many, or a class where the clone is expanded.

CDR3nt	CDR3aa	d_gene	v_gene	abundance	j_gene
TGTGCCAGCAGCCTGGCTAGGGACAGGGGTTCCGAAAAACTGTTTTTT	CASSLARDRGSEKLFF	TRBD1	TRBV5-4	few	TRBJ1-4
TGTGCCAGTAGTACACTGGGACCAGATAATCAGCCCCAGCATTTT	CASSTLGPDNQPQHF	-	TRBV19	-	TRBJ1-5
TGCAGCGTTGTCAGCGGCAGCTACAATGAGCAGTTCTTC	CSVVSGSYNEQFF	-	TRBV29-1	-	TRBJ2-1
TGTGCCAGCAGGGGGTCGGGAGAAGCTTTCTTT	CASRGSGEAFF	-	TRBV7-2	-	TRBJ1-1
TGTGCCAGCAGCTTGGGAGGCGACAGCTACGAGCAGTACTTC	CASSLGGDSYEQYF	-	TRBV5-4	few	TRBJ2-7
TGCGCCAGCAGCTTGTCCGGGTTTGGGGTCTACGAGCAGTACTTC	CASSLSGFGVYEQYF	-	TRBV5-1	few	TRBJ2-7
TGTGCCTGGAGTAGGCCGCTAAACTATGGCTACACCTTC	CAWSRPLNYGYTF	-	TRBV30	-	TRBJ1-2
TGTGCCAGCAGCTTTGCAGGGCCCAATGAAAAACTGTTTTTT	CASSFAGPNEKLFF	-	TRBV13	-	TRBJ1-4
TGCAGCGTTGGAAGGGGGCGTAACTATGGCTACACCTTC	CSVGRGRNYGYTF	TRBD1	TRBV29-1	once	TRBJ1-2
TGCGCCAGCAGCTTGGCGGGAGCGGCCGGAGATACGCAGTATTTT	CASSLAGAAGDTQYF	-	TRBV5-1	few	TRBJ2-3
TGTGCCAGCACCATTTTGGGGACAGGGGACAATGAGCAGTTCTTC	CASTILGTGDNEQFF	TRBD1	TRBV7-9	-	TRBJ2-1
TGTGCCAGCACAGGGGGCAGGTACGAGCAGTACTTC	CASTGGRYEQYF	TRBD1	TRBV25-1	-	TRBJ2-7
TGTGCCAGCTCACCACCGGATACGCAGTATTTT	CASSPPDTQYF	-	TRBV18	-	TRBJ2-3
TGCGCCAGCAGCTTGGGACTCCCCGATGAGCAGTTCTTC	CASSLGLPDEQFF	-	TRBV5-1	-	TRBJ2-1
TGTGCCAGCAGTTCCGGGGTCGGAGCTTTCTTT	CASSSGVGAFF	-	TRBV6-5	-	TRBJ1-1
TGCGCCAGCAGCCAAGAATGGGGGCTCGGGTCAAACATTCAGTACTTC	CASSQEWGLGSNIQYF	-	TRBV4-1	-	TRBJ2-4
TGCGCCAGCAGCTTCGGTCAGGGGTTAGATACGCAGTATTTT	CASSFGQGLDTQYF	-	TRBV5-1	-	TRBJ2-3
TGTGCCAGCAGCTTGGGGGACGCACGAACCTACGAGCAGTACTTC	CASSLGDARTYEQYF	-	TRBV5-8	-	TRBJ2-7
TGTGCCAGCCGAAGGCAGGGGCTAGCGGGGGCTCCAACCGGGACCCAGTACTTC	CASRRQGLAGAPTGTQYF	-	TRBV21-1	-	TRBJ2-5
TGTGCCAGCTCACCAACAGGCTCTGGGACCAACGTCCTGACTTTC	CASSPTGSGTNVLTF	-	TRBV18	-	TRBJ2-6
TGTGCCAGCAGTGATACAGGGGCAGGAAACACCATATATTTT	CASSDTGAGNTIYF	TRBD1	TRBV25-1	once	TRBJ1-3
TGTGCCAGCAGCTTGGCACAGGGGATGAACACTGAAGCTTTCTTT	CASSLAQGMNTEAFF	TRBD1	TRBV7-2	few	TRBJ1-1
TGTGCCAGCAGCTCGGACAGGGGAGCGCCCCAGCATTTT	CASSSDRGAPQHF	TRBD1	TRBV5-6	-	TRBJ1-5
TGTGCCAGCAGCTTCTCCGGGACTAGCGGCCTTTGGAGGGAGCAGTTCTTC	CASSFSGTSGLWREQFF	TRBD2	TRBV7-9	-	TRBJ2-1
TGTGCCAGCACCGGCCGTCAAGAGACCCAGTACTTC	CASTGRQETQYF	-	TRBV2	-	TRBJ2-5